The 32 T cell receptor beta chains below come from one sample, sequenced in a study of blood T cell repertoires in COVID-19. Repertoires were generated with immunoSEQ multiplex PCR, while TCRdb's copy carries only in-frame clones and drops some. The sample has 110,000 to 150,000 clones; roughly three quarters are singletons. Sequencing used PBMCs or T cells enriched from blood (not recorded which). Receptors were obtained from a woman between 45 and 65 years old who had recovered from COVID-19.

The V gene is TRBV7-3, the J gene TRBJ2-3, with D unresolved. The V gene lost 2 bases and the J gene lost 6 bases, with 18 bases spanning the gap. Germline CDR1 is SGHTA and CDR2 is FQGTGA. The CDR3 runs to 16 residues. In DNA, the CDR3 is TGTGCCAGCAGCTTAGGGCAGCCTTCGTTATCGGATACGCAGTATTTT. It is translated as CASSLGQPSLSDTQYF.

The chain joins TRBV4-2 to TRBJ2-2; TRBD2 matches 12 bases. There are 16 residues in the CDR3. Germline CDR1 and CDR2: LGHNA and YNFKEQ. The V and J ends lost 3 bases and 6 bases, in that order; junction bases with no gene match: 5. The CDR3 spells CASSQPGLAGPGELFF. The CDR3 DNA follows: TGTGCCAGCAGCCAGCCGGGACTAGCGGGTCCCGGGGAGCTGTTTTTT.

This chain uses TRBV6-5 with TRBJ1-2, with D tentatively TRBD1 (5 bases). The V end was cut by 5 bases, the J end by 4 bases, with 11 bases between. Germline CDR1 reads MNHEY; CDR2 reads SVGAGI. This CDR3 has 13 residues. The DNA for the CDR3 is TGTGCCAGCAGTAGCAGGGATGGCTATGGCTACACCTTC. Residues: CASSSRDGYGYTF.

CDR3 region: CAWSPGLAGDNEQFF. The CDR3 region has the DNA TGTGCCTGGAGCCCAGGACTAGCGGGGGACAATGAGCAGTTCTTC. The chain joins TRBV30 to TRBJ2-1; 13 bases fit TRBD2. The junction had 4 bases not matched to a gene; V was cut back by 3 bases and J by 5 bases. The germline gives CDR1 GTSNPN, CDR2 SVGIG (reference sequence). The CDR3 runs to 15 residues.

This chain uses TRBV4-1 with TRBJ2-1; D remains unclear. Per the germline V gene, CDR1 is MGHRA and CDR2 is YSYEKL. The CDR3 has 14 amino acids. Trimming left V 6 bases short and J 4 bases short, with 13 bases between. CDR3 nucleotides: TGCGCCAGCAGTCGGTATGGAGAATACAATGAGCAGTTCTTC. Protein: CASSRYGEYNEQFF.

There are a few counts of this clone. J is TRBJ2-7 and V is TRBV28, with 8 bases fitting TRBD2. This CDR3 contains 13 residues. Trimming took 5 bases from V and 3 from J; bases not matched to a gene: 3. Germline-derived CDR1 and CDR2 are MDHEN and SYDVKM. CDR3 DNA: TGTGCCAGCAGTCGGACTAGCATCTACGAGCAGTACGTC. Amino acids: CASSRTSIYEQYV.

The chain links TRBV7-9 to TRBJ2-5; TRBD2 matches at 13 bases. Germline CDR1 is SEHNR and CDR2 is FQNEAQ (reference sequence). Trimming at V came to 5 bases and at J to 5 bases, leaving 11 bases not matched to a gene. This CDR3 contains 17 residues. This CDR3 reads CASSPGTGLAGSETQYF. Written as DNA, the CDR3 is TGTGCCAGCAGCCCGGGGACGGGACTAGCGGGGAGCGAGACCCAGTACTTC.

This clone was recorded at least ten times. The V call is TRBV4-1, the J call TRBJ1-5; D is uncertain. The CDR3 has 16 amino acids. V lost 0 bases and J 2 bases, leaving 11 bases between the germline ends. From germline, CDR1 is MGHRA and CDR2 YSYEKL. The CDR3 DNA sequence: TGCGCCAGCAGCCAAGATGGCGGGATTGGCAATCAGCCCCAGCATTTT. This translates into CASSQDGGIGNQPQHF.

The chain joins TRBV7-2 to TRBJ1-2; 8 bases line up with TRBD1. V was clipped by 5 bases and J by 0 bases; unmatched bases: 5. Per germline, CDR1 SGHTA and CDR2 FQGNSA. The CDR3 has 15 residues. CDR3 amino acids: CASSPDRGPNYGYTF. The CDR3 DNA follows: TGTGCCAGCAGCCCAGACAGGGGTCCTAACTATGGCTACACCTTC.

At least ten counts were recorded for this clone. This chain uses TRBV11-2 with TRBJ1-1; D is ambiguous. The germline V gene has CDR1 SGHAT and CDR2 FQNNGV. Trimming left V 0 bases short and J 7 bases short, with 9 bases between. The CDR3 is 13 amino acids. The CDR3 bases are TGTGCCAGCAGCTTAGATTTCGGTGGTGAAGCTTTCTTT. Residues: CASSLDFGGEAFF.

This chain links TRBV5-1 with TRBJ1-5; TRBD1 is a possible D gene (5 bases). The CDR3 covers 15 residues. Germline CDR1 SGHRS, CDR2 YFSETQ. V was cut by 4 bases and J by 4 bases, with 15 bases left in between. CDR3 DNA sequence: TGCGCCAGCAGCACCGGGGGGGGTCCGAATCAGCCCCAGCATTTT. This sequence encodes CASSTGGGPNQPQHF.

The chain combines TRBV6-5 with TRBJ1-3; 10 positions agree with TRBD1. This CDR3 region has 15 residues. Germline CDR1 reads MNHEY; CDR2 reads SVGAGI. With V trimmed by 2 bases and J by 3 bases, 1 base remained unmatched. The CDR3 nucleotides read TGTGCCAGCAGTTACCGGGACAGGGGTGGAAACACCATATATTTT. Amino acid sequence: CASSYRDRGGNTIYF.

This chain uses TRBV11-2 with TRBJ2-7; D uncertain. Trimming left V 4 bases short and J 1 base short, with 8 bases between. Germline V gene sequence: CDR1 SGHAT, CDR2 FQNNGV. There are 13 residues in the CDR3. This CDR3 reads CASSSPGSYEQYF. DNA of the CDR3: TGTGCCAGCAGCTCTCCGGGTTCCTACGAGCAGTACTTC.

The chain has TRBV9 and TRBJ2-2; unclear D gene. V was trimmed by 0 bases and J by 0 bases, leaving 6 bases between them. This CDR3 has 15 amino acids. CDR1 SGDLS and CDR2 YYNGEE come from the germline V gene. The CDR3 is CASSVGSANTGELFF. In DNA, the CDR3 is TGTGCCAGCAGCGTAGGCAGCGCGAACACCGGGGAGCTGTTTTTT.

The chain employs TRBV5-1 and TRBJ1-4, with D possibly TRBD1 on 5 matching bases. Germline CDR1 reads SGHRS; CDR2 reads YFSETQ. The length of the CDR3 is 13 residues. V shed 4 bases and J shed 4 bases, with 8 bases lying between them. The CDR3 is CASSRDFNEKLFF. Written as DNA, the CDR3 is TGCGCCAGCAGCCGGGACTTTAATGAAAAACTGTTTTTT.

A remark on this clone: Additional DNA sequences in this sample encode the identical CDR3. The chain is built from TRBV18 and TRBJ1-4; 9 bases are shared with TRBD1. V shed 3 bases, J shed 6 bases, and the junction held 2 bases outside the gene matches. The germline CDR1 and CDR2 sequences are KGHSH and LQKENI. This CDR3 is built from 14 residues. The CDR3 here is CASSPRTGDEKLFF. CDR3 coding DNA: TGTGCCAGCTCACCGCGGACAGGGGATGAAAAACTGTTTTTT.

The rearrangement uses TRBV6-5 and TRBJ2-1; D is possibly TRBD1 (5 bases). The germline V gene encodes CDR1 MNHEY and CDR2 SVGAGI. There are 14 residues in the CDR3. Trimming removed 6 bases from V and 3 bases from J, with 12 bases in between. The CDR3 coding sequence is TGTGCCAGCAGGACAGACCTAAACTACAATGAGCAGTTCTTC. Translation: CASRTDLNYNEQFF.

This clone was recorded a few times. CDR3 nucleotide sequence: TGCGCCAGCAGCACGACAGGGGTTAATTCACCCCTCCACTTT. Protein product: CASSTTGVNSPLHF. This chain joins TRBV5-1 and TRBJ1-6, with TRBD1 matching 8 bases. Germline V gene lookup returns CDR1 SGHRS and CDR2 YFSETQ. This CDR3 is built from 14 residues. The trim removed 4 bases at V and 6 bases at J, leaving 3 bases unmatched.

As DNA, the CDR3 is TGCGCCAGCAGCGCCTCGACAGGGTTAGGTAATGAAAAACTGTTTTTT. It translates to CASSASTGLGNEKLFF. The chain has TRBV5-1 and TRBJ1-4; 7 bases are shared with TRBD1. The germline V gene has CDR1 SGHRS and CDR2 YFSETQ. The J segment lost 4 bases and the V segment lost 4 bases, leaving 10 bases of the junction unmatched. There are 16 residues in the CDR3.

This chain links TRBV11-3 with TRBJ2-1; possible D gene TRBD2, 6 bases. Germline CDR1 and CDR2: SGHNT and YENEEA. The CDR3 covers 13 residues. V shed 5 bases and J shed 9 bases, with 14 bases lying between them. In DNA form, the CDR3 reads TGTGCCAGCAGCCACGGAGGGGTTAGTGAGCAGTTCTTC. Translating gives CASSHGGVSEQFF.

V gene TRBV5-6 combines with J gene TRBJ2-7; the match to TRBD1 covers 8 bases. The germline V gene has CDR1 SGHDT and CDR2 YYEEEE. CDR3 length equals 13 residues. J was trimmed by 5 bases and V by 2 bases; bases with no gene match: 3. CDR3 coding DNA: TGTGCCAGCAGCTTCCCGACAGGGGACGAGCAGTACGTC. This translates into CASSFPTGDEQYV.

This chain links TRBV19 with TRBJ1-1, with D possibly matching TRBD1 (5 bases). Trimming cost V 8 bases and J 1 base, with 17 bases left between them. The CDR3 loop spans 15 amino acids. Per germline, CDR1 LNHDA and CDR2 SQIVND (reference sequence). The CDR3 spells CASDRAGGRNTEAFF. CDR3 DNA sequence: TGTGCCAGTGATCGTGCCGGGGGACGGAACACTGAAGCTTTCTTT.

The CDR3 DNA reads as TGCGCCAGCAGCTTGCAAGAGGGCTATGGCTACACCTTC. It encodes CASSLQEGYGYTF. This chain connects TRBV5-1 to TRBJ1-2; the D is unclear. Germline CDR1 reads SGHRS; CDR2 reads YFSETQ. Trimming took off 1 base at V and 4 bases at J, with 8 bases between the two ends. This CDR3 is built from 13 residues.

CDR3 nucleotide sequence: TGTGCCAGCAGGCCTACAGGGGTCCCTAATGAAAAACTGTTTTTT. Translation gives CASRPTGVPNEKLFF. This rearrangement joins TRBV6-5 to TRBJ1-4; 7 bases agree with TRBD1. The germline CDR1 and CDR2 sequences are MNHEY and SVGAGI. There are 15 residues in the CDR3. With 6 bases clipped from V and 3 bases from J, the junction kept 7 bases outside the gene matches.

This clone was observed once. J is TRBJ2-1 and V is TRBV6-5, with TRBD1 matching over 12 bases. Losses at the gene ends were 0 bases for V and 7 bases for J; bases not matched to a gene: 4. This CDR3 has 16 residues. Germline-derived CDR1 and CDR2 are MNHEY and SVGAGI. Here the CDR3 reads CASSYSGQGAKNEQFF. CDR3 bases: TGTGCCAGCAGTTACTCGGGACAGGGGGCAAAAAATGAGCAGTTCTTC.

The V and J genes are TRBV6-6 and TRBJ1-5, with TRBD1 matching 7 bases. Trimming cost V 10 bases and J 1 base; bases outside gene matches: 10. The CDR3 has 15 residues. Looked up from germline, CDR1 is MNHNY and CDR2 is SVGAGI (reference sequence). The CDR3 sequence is CATRVTGASNQPQHF. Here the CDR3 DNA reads TGTGCCACCCGGGTTACAGGGGCAAGCAATCAGCCCCAGCATTTT.

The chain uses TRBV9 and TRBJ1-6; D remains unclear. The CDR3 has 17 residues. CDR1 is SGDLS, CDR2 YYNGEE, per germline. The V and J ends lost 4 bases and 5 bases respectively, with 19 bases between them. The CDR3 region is CASSPRGRPVDNSPLHF. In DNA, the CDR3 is TGTGCCAGCAGCCCTAGAGGTAGGCCCGTTGATAATTCACCCCTCCACTTT.

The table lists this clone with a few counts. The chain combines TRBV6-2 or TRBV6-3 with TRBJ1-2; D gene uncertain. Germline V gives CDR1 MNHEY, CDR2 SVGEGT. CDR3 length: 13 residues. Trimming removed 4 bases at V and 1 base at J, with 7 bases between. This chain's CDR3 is CASSSPNNYGYTF. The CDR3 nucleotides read TGTGCCAGCAGTTCCCCAAATAACTATGGCTACACCTTC.

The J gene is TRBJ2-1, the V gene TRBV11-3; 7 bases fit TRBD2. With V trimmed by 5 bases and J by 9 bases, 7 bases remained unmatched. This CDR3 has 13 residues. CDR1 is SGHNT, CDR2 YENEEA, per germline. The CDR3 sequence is CASSLHPGGEQFF. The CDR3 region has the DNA TGTGCCAGCAGCCTCCATCCGGGGGGTGAGCAGTTCTTC.

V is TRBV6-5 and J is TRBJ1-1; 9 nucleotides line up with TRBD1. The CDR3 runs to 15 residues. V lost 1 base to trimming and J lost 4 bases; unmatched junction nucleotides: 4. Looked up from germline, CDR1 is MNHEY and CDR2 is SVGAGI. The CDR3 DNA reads TGTGCCAGCAGTTACTGGGACAGGGAGCCCACTGAAGCTTTCTTT. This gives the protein CASSYWDREPTEAFF.

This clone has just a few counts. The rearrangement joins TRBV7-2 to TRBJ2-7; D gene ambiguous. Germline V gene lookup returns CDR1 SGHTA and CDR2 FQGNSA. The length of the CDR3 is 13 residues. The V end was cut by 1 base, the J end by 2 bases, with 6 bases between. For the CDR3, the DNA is TGTGCCAGCAGCTTAGGGAGTACCTACGAGCAGTACTTC. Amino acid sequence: CASSLGSTYEQYF.

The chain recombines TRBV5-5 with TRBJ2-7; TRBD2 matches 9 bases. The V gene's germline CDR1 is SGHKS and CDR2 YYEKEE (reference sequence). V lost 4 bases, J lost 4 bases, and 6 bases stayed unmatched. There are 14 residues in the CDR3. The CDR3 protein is CASSTSGGRYEQYV. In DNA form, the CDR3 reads TGTGCCAGCAGCACCAGCGGGGGGAGGTACGAGCAGTACGTC.